This section outlines one T cell receptor beta chain sequence together with its context. The sample belongs to a study of T-cell reconstitution after alpha-beta-depleted transplantation in children. Molecular barcoding with unique molecular identifiers was used for the TCRbeta library. TCRdb ran MiXCR on the PCR reads and lists one entry per CDR3 protein. The sample records a few hundred thousand distinct CDR3 sequences, approximately 10% being singletons. CDR3 size: 14 residues. Germline CDR1 reads SQVTM; CDR2 reads ANQGSEA. The V and J ends lost 1 base and 3 bases respectively, with 13 bases between them.

The source was PBMCs from the stem cell graft donor, collected from the stem cell graft. The V gene is TRBV29-1, the J gene TRBJ2-7, with D possibly being TRBD1 or TRBD2 (5 bases each). The TCR originated in a human donor who donated a stem cell graft to a child with acute lymphoblastic leukemia. The chain's CDR3 is CSVEVAGRVYEQYF. The CDR3 coding sequence is TGCAGCGTTGAAGTTGCAGGGCGGGTCTACGAGCAGTACTTC.